The entry below describes one T cell receptor beta chain. Its target is unknown. The data belong to a study of cytomegalovirus exposure and HLA in healthy donors. Findings and caveats of the study: Earlier analysis looked at TCR beta V segments, and most were productive about 87% or about 30% of the time. A later analysis associated 15,000 or so TCR beta sequences with HLA alleles at a 0.05 false discovery rate.

It was with 60 Vbeta and 13 Jbeta primers that the PCR ran. Using immunoSEQ multiplex PCR, the repertoire was profiled, and TCRdb retains in-frame clones only, with some absent. The sample holds about 160,000 clones, roughly 80% seen once. Germline V gene data show CDR1 as SGHRS and CDR2 as YFSETQ. V lost 2 bases, J lost 7 bases, and 15 bases lay in between. The CDR3 loop spans 15 amino acids. This clonotype originated in a woman aged 30 to 39 in good health and CMV-seropositive. V usage is TRBV5-1 and J usage is TRBJ1-4; possible D gene TRBD1, 6 bases. The material sequenced was PBMCs. The CDR3 protein is CASSFMGGASEKLFF. The CDR3 DNA follows: TGCGCCAGCAGCTTCATGGGGGGGGCGAGTGAAAAACTGTTTTTT. Full variable domain (rest looked up from reference TRBV5-1 and TRBJ1-4): KAGVTQTPRYLIKTRGQQVTLSCSPISGHRSVSWYQQTPGQGLQFLFEYFSETQRNKGNFPGRFSGRQFSNSRSEMNVSTLELGDSALYLCASSFMGGASEKLFFGSGTQLSVL.